This T cell receptor beta chain was identified during a study of technical replicates of blood from a few donors. The V gene's germline CDR1 is LNHDA and CDR2 SQIVND (reference sequence). The CDR3 has 16 residues. Trimming cost V 5 bases and J 4 bases; bases outside gene matches: 8. Sequencing was performed with immunoSEQ multiplex PCR; in TCRdb, only in-frame clones are kept and a portion is missing. The sample has about 48,000 clones; 92% are singletons. This clonotype was sampled from a human donor in good health. Some clones in this sample may be carry-over from other donors' samples. The sample was PBMCs. The chain links TRBV19 to TRBJ1-5; 10 bases match TRBD1. The DNA for the CDR3 is TGTGCCAGTAGTTCACCGGACAGGGGGTTGAATCAGCCCCAGCATTTT. It encodes CASSSPDRGLNQPQHF.